Presented here are 12 T cell receptor beta chains from one specimen sequenced in a study of cytomegalovirus exposure and HLA in healthy donors (dated by TCRdb to about 2017). Receptor libraries were prepared by the immunoSEQ multiplex PCR assay. The multiplex PCR relied on a mix of 60 forward primers for TCR Vbeta segments and 13 reverse primers for TCR Jbeta segments. Entries here come from immuneACCESS through TCRdb and include only in-frame sequences with V and J called. Some clones fail to appear in such tables; in the studies checked, an unresolved V gene covers under half of the shortfall, and the cause of the remainder is unknown. In this sample the table shows 130,000 or so clones, 60% to 75% of which occur a single time. Of the sample, less than 3.5% is held by the ten largest clones. What was sequenced was PBMCs. All receptors come from a woman in her thirties or forties in good health and CMV-seropositive.

The chain couples TRBV5-6 to TRBJ2-7; the match to TRBD1 covers 7 bases. Germline V gene lookup returns CDR1 SGHDT and CDR2 YYEEEE. The J segment lost 6 bases and the V segment lost 0 bases, leaving 3 bases of the junction unmatched. The CDR3 is 13 residues long. The CDR3 DNA reads as TGTGCCAGCAGCTTGGGACAGGGTGGCGAGCAGTACTTC. It yields the protein CASSLGQGGEQYF.

The chain couples TRBV25-1 to TRBJ1-4; no reliable D call. Germline loops: CDR1 MGHDK, CDR2 SYGVNS. CDR3 size: 14 residues. V shed 2 bases and J shed 8 bases, with 12 bases lying between them. The CDR3 spells CASSEHSPEEKLFF. CDR3 in DNA: TGTGCCAGCAGTGAACACTCGCCCGAAGAAAAACTGTTTTTT.

V is TRBV19 and J is TRBJ1-4, with TRBD1 matching over 7 bases. The CDR3 extends over 14 amino acids. V shed 6 bases and J 7 bases; nucleotides not matched to a gene: 8. Germline V gene lookup returns CDR1 LNHDA and CDR2 SQIVND (reference sequence). CDR3 sequence reads: CASSLDREGEKLFF. Here the CDR3 DNA reads TGTGCCAGTAGCCTTGACAGGGAAGGTGAAAAACTGTTTTTT.

The rearrangement links TRBV6-5 to TRBJ2-5, with TRBD2 identical over 9 bases. CDR1 and CDR2 (germline): MNHEY, SVGAGI. The length of the CDR3 is 14 residues. Trimming at V came to 4 bases and at J to 5 bases, leaving 5 bases not matched to a gene. CDR3 loop: CASSWLAGTETQYF. The CDR3, as DNA: TGTGCCAGCAGTTGGCTAGCGGGGACCGAGACCCAGTACTTC.

This clone was recorded once. This chain uses TRBV6-5 with TRBJ2-7, with D possibly matching TRBD1 (5 bases). This CDR3 comprises 12 residues. Germline V gene data show CDR1 as MNHEY and CDR2 as SVGAGI. The V end was cut by 6 bases, the J end by 6 bases, with 12 bases between. The CDR3: CASRPGWGEQYF. The CDR3 coding sequence is TGTGCCAGCAGACCAGGGTGGGGCGAGCAGTACTTC.

The rearrangement links TRBV5-4 to TRBJ2-3, with TRBD2 matching over 7 bases. The germline V gene encodes CDR1 SGHNT and CDR2 YYREEE (reference sequence). The ends lost 5 bases at V and 0 bases at J; junction bases unmatched: 9. The length of the CDR3 is 16 residues. The chain's CDR3 is CASRTGGPTSTDTQYF. CDR3 nucleotide sequence: TGTGCCAGCAGGACGGGGGGACCCACTAGCACAGATACGCAGTATTTT.

In this sample, this clone turned up a few times. The rearrangement uses TRBV4-3 and TRBJ2-2; perhaps TRBD1 as D (5 bases). This CDR3 comprises 17 residues. The V end was cut by 1 base, the J end by 4 bases, with 16 bases between. Germline CDR1 and CDR2: LGHNA and YSLEER. CDR3 sequence reads: CASSQALSGIRTGELFF. DNA of the CDR3: TGCGCCAGCAGCCAAGCACTTTCAGGGATCCGCACCGGGGAGCTGTTTTTT.

The J gene is TRBJ2-1, the V gene TRBV10-3; 9 nucleotides agree with TRBD2. The V gene end was trimmed by 2 bases and the J gene end by 7 bases; junction bases not matched to a gene: 3. This CDR3 spans 14 amino acids. CDR1 ENHRY and CDR2 SYGVKD come from the germline V gene. CDR3 coding DNA: TGTGCCATCAGTGAGGTAGCGGGAGAAAATGAGCAGTTCTTC. This sequence encodes CAISEVAGENEQFF.

V gene TRBV19 combines with J gene TRBJ2-7; 8 nucleotides agree with TRBD1. Losses at the gene ends were 6 bases for V and 1 base for J; bases not matched to a gene: 5. The CDR3 contains 14 residues. The germline gives CDR1 LNHDA, CDR2 SQIVND (reference sequence). Here the CDR3 reads CASSKDRDSYEQYF. CDR3 bases: TGTGCCAGTAGCAAGGACAGGGATTCCTACGAGCAGTACTTC.

CDR3 protein: CASSHPRRGAGTDTQYF. DNA for the CDR3: TGCGCCAGCAGTCACCCCCGGCGGGGGGCAGGTACAGATACGCAGTATTTT. The chain employs TRBV23-1 and TRBJ2-3; 8 positions agree with TRBD2. TRBV23-1 is an ORF; its function is uncertain. The CDR3 is made up of 17 amino acids. Unmatched junction bases numbered 11, after V lost 3 bases and J lost 3 bases.

The V gene is TRBV9, the J gene TRBJ1-5, with a possible D match to TRBD1 (5 bases). CDR3 length equals 15 residues. The V and J ends lost 4 bases and 6 bases respectively, with 17 bases between them. Germline V gives CDR1 SGDLS, CDR2 YYNGEE. Here the CDR3 reads CASSRLGVSVQPQHF. CDR3 DNA: TGTGCCAGCAGCCGTTTAGGGGTGTCAGTTCAGCCCCAGCATTTT.

The chain is built from TRBV7-6 and TRBJ2-1, with TRBD2 identical over 12 bases. Trimming removed 4 bases from V and 6 bases from J; junction bases left unmatched: 4. Germline V CDR1 and CDR2: SGHVS, FNYEAQ. The CDR3 runs to 15 residues. This CDR3 is CASSSGLAGVNEQFF. The CDR3 nucleotides read TGTGCCAGCAGCTCGGGACTAGCGGGTGTCAATGAGCAGTTCTTC.